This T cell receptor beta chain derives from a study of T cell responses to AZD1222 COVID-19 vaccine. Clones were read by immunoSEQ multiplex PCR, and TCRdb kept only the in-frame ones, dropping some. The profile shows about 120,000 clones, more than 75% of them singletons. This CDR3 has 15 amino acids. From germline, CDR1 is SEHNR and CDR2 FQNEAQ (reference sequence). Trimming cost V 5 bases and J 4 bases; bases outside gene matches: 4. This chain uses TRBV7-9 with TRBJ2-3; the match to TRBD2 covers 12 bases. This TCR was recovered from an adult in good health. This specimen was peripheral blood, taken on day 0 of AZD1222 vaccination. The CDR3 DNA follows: TGTGCCAGCAGCCCGGGACTAGCGGGCGCAGATACGCAGTATTTT. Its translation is CASSPGLAGADTQYF. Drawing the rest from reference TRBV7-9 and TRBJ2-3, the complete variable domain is DTGVSQNPRHKITKRGQNVTFRCDPISEHNRLYWYRQTLGQGPEFLTYFQNEAQLEKSRLLSDRFSAERPKGSFSTLEIQRTEQGDSAMYLCASSPGLAGADTQYFGPGTRLTVL.